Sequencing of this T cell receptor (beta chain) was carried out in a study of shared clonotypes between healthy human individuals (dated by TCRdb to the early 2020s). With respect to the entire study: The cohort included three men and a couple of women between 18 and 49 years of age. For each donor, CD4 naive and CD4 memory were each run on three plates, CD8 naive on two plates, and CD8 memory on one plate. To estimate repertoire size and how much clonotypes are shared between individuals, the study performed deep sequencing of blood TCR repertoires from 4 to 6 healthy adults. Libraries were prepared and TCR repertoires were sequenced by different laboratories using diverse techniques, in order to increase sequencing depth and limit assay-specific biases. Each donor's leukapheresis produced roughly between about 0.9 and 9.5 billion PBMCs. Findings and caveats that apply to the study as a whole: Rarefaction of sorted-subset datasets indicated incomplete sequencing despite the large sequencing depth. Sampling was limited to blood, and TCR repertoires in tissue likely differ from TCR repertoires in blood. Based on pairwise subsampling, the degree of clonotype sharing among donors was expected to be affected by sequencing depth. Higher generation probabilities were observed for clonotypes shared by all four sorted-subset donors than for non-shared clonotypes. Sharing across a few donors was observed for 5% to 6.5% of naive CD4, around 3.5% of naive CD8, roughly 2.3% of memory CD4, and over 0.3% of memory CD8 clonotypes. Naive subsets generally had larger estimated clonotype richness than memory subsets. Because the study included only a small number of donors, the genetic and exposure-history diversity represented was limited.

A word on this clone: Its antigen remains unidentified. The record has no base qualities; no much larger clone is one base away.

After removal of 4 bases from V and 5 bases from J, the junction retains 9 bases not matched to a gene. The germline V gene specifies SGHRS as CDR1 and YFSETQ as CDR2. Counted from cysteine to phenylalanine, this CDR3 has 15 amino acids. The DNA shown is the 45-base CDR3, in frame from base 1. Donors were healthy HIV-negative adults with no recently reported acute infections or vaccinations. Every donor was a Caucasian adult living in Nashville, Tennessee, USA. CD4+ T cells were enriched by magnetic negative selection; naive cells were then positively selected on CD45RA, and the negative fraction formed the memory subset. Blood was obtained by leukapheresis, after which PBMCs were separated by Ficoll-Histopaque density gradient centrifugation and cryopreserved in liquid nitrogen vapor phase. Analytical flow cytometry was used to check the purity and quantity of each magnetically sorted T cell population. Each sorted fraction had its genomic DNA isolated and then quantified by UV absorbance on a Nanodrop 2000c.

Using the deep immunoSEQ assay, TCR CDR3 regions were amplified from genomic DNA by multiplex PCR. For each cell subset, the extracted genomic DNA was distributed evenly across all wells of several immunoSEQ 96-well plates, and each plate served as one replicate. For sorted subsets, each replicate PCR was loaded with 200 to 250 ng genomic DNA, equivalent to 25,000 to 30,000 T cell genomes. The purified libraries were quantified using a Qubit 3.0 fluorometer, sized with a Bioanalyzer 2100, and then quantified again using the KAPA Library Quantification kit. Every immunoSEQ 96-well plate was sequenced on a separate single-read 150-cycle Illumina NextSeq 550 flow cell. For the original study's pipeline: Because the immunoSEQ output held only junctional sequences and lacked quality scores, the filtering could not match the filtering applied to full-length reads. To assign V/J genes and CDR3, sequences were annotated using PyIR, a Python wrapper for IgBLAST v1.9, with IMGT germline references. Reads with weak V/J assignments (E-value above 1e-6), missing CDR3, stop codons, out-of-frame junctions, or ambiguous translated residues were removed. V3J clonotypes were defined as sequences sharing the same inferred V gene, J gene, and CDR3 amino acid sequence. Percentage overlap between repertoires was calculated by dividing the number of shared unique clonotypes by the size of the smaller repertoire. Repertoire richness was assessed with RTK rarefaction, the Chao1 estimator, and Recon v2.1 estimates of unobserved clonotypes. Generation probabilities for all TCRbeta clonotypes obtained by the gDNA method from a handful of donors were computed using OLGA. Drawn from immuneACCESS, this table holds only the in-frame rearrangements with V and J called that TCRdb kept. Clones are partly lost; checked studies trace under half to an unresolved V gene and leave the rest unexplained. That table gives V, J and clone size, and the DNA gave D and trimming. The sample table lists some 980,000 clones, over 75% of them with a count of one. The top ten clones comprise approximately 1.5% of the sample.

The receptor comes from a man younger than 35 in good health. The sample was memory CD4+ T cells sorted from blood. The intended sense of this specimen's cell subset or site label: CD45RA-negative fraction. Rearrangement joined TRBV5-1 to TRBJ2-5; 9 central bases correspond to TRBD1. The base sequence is TGCGCCAGCAGCCTCACAGGGGGCTGGGGTGAGACCCAGTACTTC. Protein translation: CASSLTGGWGETQYF.